These 31 T cell receptor beta chains came from one sample sequenced in a study of regulatory T cells in long-lasting Graves disease. Described time point: newly diagnosed GD, antithyroid drugs for less than 3 months. From RNA extracted from PBMCs, the TCR library was made. Combining iRepertoire HTBI primers with Arm-PCR of CDR3 regions, the authors built TCR beta libraries. TCRdb fed the multiplex PCR reads into MiXCR, producing one record per CDR3 protein. The table includes some 500,000 distinct CDR3 sequences, less than 15% detected once. These data were likewise used in another study, on T cells in Graves' hyperthyroidism and ophthalmopathy.

Sequenced here: peripheral blood mononuclear cells (PBMCs), sampled at new diagnosis, from a patient treated with antithyroid drugs. These receptors came from a man aged 25-40 years with Graves disease.

This clonotype was counted at least ten times. The chain uses TRBV20-1 and TRBJ1-4; D is uncertain. The CDR3 runs 12 residues. Germline values: CDR1 DFQATT, CDR2 SNEGSKA (reference sequence). V was pared by 3 bases and J by 6 bases, with 8 bases between. For the CDR3, the DNA is TGCAGTGCTAGCATGACGGATGAAAAACTGTTTTTT. It is translated as CSASMTDEKLFF.

In its sample, this clonotype was seen many times. The CDR3 coding sequence is TGTGCCAGTACCCCTACCTTGGGGCGTCAGCCCCAGCATTTT. It translates to CASTPTLGRQPQHF. The chain is built from TRBV19 and TRBJ1-5, with D possibly TRBD1 on 5 matching bases. The CDR3 has 14 residues. V lost 7 bases and J lost 6, with 16 bases in between. The germline V gene has CDR1 LNHDA and CDR2 SQIVND (reference sequence). The full variable domain, rest sourced from reference TRBV19 and TRBJ1-5, is DGGITQSPKYLFRKEGQNVTLSCEQNLNHDAMYWYRQDPGQGLRLIYYSQIVNDFQKGDIAEGYSVSREKKESFPLTVTSAQKNPTAFYLCASTPTLGRQPQHFGDGTRLSIL.

As regards this clonotype: This clone may be a read error of a much larger clone one base away. The rearrangement links TRBV20-1 to TRBJ2-7; D may match TRBD1 or TRBD2 (5 bases each). V gave up 1 base and J gave up 0 bases, with 16 bases separating them. The germline V gene has CDR1 DFQATT and CDR2 SNEGSKA (reference sequence). The CDR3 spans 16 residues. CDR3 loop: CSARGVAGASSYEQYF. In nucleotides, the CDR3 is TGCAGTGCTAGAGGGGTTGCCGGGGCGAGCTCCTACGAGCAGTACTTC.

This clonotype has at least ten counts. The chain couples TRBV5-1 to TRBJ2-7, with 7 bases matching TRBD1. Germline V lookup: CDR1 SGHRS, CDR2 YFSETQ. V was pared by 6 bases and J by 2 bases, with 11 bases of the junction left unmatched. This CDR3 contains 15 residues. CDR3 sequence (DNA): TGCGCCAGCACTGGTTCCCTAACAGGGGCCTACGAGCAGTACTTC. Residues: CASTGSLTGAYEQYF.

This clonotype was seen only a few times. This rearrangement joins TRBV2 to TRBJ2-1; 7 nucleotides match TRBD2. This CDR3 contains 15 residues. Germline-derived CDR1 and CDR2 are SNHLY and FYNNEI. The V segment lost 4 bases and the J segment 3 bases; nucleotides outside the gene matches: 6. The CDR3 DNA is TGTGCCAGCAGTGTCGATAGCGGGTACTACAATGAGCAGTTCTTC. It translates to CASSVDSGYYNEQFF.

In regard to this clonotype: A single base separates this from a much larger clone, so it may be a read error. Without the conserved terminal phenylalanine or tryptophan, this CDR3 likely stems from a read error. The chain is built from TRBV3-1 and TRBJ2-1, with D possibly matching TRBD2 (6 bases). The germline V and J ends were trimmed by 3 bases and 9 bases, with 15 bases remaining between them. Germline CDR1 reads LGHDT; CDR2 reads YNNKEL (reference sequence). This CDR3 spans 14 amino acids. CDR3 coding DNA: TGTGCCAGCAGCCATCCCGGGAGAGGTAGTGAGCAGTTCCTC. It codes for CASSHPGRGSEQFL.

This sequence joins TRBV29-1 and TRBJ2-5; 14 bases match TRBD2. Germline loops: CDR1 SQVTM, CDR2 ANQGSEA. The V segment lost 0 bases and the J segment 5 bases; nucleotides outside the gene matches: 5. This CDR3 is 16 amino acids long. The CDR3 here is CSVEDGGLAGEETQYF. The CDR3 DNA is TGCAGCGTTGAAGATGGGGGACTAGCGGGAGAGGAGACCCAGTACTTC. The entire variable domain, with the rest obtained from reference TRBV29-1 and TRBJ2-5, is as follows: SAVISQKPSRDICQRGTSLTIQCQVDSQVTMMFWYRQQPGQSLTLIATANQGSEATYESGFVIDKFPISRPNLTFSTLTVSNMSPEDSSIYLCSVEDGGLAGEETQYFGPGTRLLVL.

This clonotype has ten or more counts. The chain couples TRBV7-9 to TRBJ2-2, with D possibly TRBD1 on 5 matching bases. The CDR3 spans 15 residues. Germline V gene data show CDR1 as SEHNR and CDR2 as FQNEAQ (reference sequence). The germline V and J ends were trimmed by 3 bases and 5 bases, with 13 bases remaining between them. In DNA, the CDR3 is TGTGCCAGCAGCTTCCCCAGGGCCGAGACCGGGGAGCTGTTTTTT. Translating it yields CASSFPRAETGELFF.

V is TRBV25-1 and J is TRBJ2-7, with 10 bases that match TRBD2. The CDR3 contains 14 residues. Germline CDR1 MGHDK, CDR2 SYGVNS. The V gene end was trimmed by 7 bases and the J gene end by 4 bases; junction bases not matched to a gene: 7. For the CDR3, the DNA is TGTGCCAGCACCCCGGCTAGCGGGGGATACGAGCAGTACTTC. This encodes CASTPASGGYEQYF.

This clonotype was detected a few times. This rearrangement joins TRBV4-1 to TRBJ2-1; 9 bases fit TRBD1. J gave up 0 bases and V 8 bases, and 8 bases lay outside the gene matches. Germline lookup yields CDR1 MGHRA and CDR2 YSYEKL. This CDR3 has 16 amino acids. The CDR3 here is CASRPMGQGSYNEQFF. The DNA of the CDR3 is TGCGCCAGCCGACCTATGGGACAGGGCTCCTACAATGAGCAGTTCTTC.

This clonotype occurred many times. The chain combines TRBV7-2 with TRBJ2-5, with a possible D match to TRBD2 (6 bases). This CDR3 is built from 15 residues. Germline lookup yields CDR1 SGHTA and CDR2 FQGNSA. V lost 5 bases and J lost 2, with 15 bases in between. DNA of the CDR3: TGTGCCAGCAGCCCCTTGGGTAGCGGACAAGAGACCCAGTACTTC. Its protein is CASSPLGSGQETQYF. Variable domain in full (rest from reference TRBV7-2 and TRBJ2-5): GAGVSQSPSNKVTEKGKDVELRCDPISGHTALYWYRQSLGQGLEFLIYFQGNSAPDKSGLPSDRFSAERTGGSVSTLTIQRTQQEDSAVYLCASSPLGSGQETQYFGPGTRLLVL.

This clonotype showed up just a few times. The V and J genes are TRBV7-2 and TRBJ2-4; 9 bases agree with TRBD2. The CDR3 length is 18 residues. V was clipped by 5 bases and J by 0 bases; unmatched bases: 11. In germline, CDR1 is SGHTA, CDR2 FQGNSA. CDR3 nucleotide sequence: TGTGCCAGCAGCCGGATCCCGACTAGCGGTCTAGCCAAAAACATTCAGTACTTC. Residues: CASSRIPTSGLAKNIQYF.

This clonotype has ten or more counts. The chain couples TRBV29-1 to TRBJ1-2; 8 nucleotides align to TRBD1. Germline assignment: CDR1 SQVTM and CDR2 ANQGSEA. Trimming removed 6 bases from V and 5 bases from J; junction bases left unmatched: 8. The CDR3 has 13 amino acids. In nucleotides, the CDR3 is TGCAGCGTACCCGGGACAGGATCGTATGGCTACACCTTC. Protein: CSVPGTGSYGYTF.

Comment on this clonotype: Being one base from a much bigger clone, this may be a read error. This chain connects TRBV28 to TRBJ2-2; D ambiguous. The germline CDR1 and CDR2 sequences are MDHEN and SYDVKM. Deletions cut 8 bases from V and 9 bases from J, with 13 bases between. This CDR3 comprises 12 residues. CDR3 nucleotides: TGTGCCAGCCGATGGCCGGCCCGGGAGCTGTTTTTT. This encodes CASRWPARELFF.

This clonotype has a count of ten or more. The rearrangement links TRBV2 to TRBJ1-1, with a tentative D call TRBD1 (5 bases). The CDR3 has 11 residues. Germline-derived CDR1 and CDR2 are SNHLY and FYNNEI. With 7 bases removed from V and 11 bases from J, the gap between germline ends came to 14 bases. The CDR3 DNA reads TGTGCCAGCACCCAAAGGGGTCAGGCTTTCTTT. Its translation: CASTQRGQAFF.

This clonotype occurred many times. The CDR3 spells CASRGGGSSGKIGYTF. DNA for the CDR3: TGTGCCAGCAGGGGGGGGGGAAGTAGTGGCAAGATCGGCTACACCTTC. This sequence joins TRBV2 and TRBJ1-2; TRBD1 might be the D (5 bases). Trimming took 6 bases from V and 8 from J, leaving 25 bases between them. Germline CDR1 and CDR2: SNHLY and FYNNEI. The CDR3 contains 16 residues. Together with reference TRBV2 and TRBJ1-2, the CDR3 gives the full variable domain: EPEVTQTPSHQVTQMGQEVILRCVPISNHLYFYWYRQILGQKVEFLVSFYNNEISEKSEIFDDQFSVERPDGSNFTLKIRSTKLEDSAMYFCASRGGGSSGKIGYTFGSGTRLTVV.

This clonotype was observed many times. The V gene is TRBV9, the J gene TRBJ2-7; 9 nucleotides align to TRBD2. V shed 0 bases, J shed 2 bases, and the junction held 0 bases outside the gene matches. In germline, CDR1 is SGDLS, CDR2 YYNGEE. This CDR3 has 14 residues. As DNA, the CDR3 is TGTGCCAGCAGCGTAGTAGCGGGGGCCTACGAGCAGTACTTC. Translated: CASSVVAGAYEQYF.

This clonotype was counted ten times or more. This chain links TRBV7-3 with TRBJ2-1; D is ambiguous. V lost 8 bases to trimming and J lost 4 bases, with 15 bases between them. The germline CDR1 and CDR2 sequences are SGHTA and FQGTGA. The CDR3 spans 14 residues. CDR3 amino acids: CASAKGHQYNEQFF. The CDR3 DNA reads TGTGCCAGCGCAAAAGGCCACCAGTACAATGAGCAGTTCTTC.

Remarks on this clonotype: A much larger clone sits a single nucleotide away, making a read error possible. The chain employs TRBV11-2 and TRBJ2-3, with 8 positions matching TRBD1. The germline gives CDR1 SGHAT, CDR2 FQNNGV. This CDR3 is 15 amino acids long. With 6 bases clipped from V and 3 bases from J, the junction kept 8 bases outside the gene matches. CDR3 loop: CASRWAGGATDTQYF. The CDR3 nucleotides are TGTGCCAGCAGATGGGCAGGGGGCGCGACAGATACGCAGTATTTT.

The sample holds a few counts of this clonotype. The chain couples TRBV9 to TRBJ2-2; D is ambiguous. The V gene's germline CDR1 is SGDLS and CDR2 YYNGEE. V lost 7 bases, J lost 3 bases, and 7 bases lay in between. This CDR3 is built from 12 residues. CDR3 region: CASHGHTGELFF. The CDR3 nucleotides read TGTGCCAGCCACGGTCACACCGGGGAGCTGTTTTTT.

This clonotype was counted many times. V is TRBV10-1 and J is TRBJ1-1; the D gene is possibly TRBD1 (6 bases). The CDR3 sequence is 13 residues long. Trimming cost V 3 bases and J 5 bases, with 10 bases left between them. Germline values: CDR1 WNHNN, CDR2 SYGVQD (reference sequence). The CDR3 DNA follows: TGCGCCAGCAGTGATCCCACAGGGACTGAAGCTTTCTTT. Its translation is CASSDPTGTEAFF.

This clonotype occurred a few times. The chain couples TRBV6-1 to TRBJ1-3; 8 bases are a match to TRBD1. The CDR3 has 14 amino acids. V dropped 5 bases and J dropped 8; count of bases not matched to a gene: 8. Germline V gene sequence: CDR1 MNHNS, CDR2 SASEGT. The CDR3 loop reads CASSQDRAGDTIYF. The CDR3 DNA follows: TGTGCCAGCAGTCAGGACAGGGCGGGGGACACCATATATTTT.

This clonotype has a count of ten or more. The chain uses TRBV20-1 and TRBJ1-5; D uncertain. The CDR3 is 16 residues long. Trimming shortened V by 3 bases and J by 5 bases, and 20 bases separated the two germline ends. In germline, CDR1 is DFQATT, CDR2 SNEGSKA (reference sequence). The chain's CDR3 is CSARRDGHASDQPQHF. DNA of the CDR3: TGCAGTGCTAGGAGGGATGGCCACGCTTCCGATCAGCCCCAGCATTTT.

This clonotype was observed many times. The chain couples TRBV7-2 to TRBJ2-5, with TRBD2 as a possible D gene (6 bases). The CDR3 runs 16 residues. Trimming removed 1 base from V and 4 bases from J, with 16 bases in between. Germline assignment: CDR1 SGHTA and CDR2 FQGNSA. The CDR3 coding sequence is TGTGCCAGCAGCTTAGTGCTAGCGTCCTGGGGAGAGACCCAGTACTTC. It translates to CASSLVLASWGETQYF.

This chain joins TRBV2 and TRBJ1-4; D may be TRBD1 (5 bases). V was shortened by 2 bases and J by 7 bases, with 20 bases between the two germline ends. CDR1 and CDR2 (germline): SNHLY, FYNNEI. The CDR3 covers 17 residues. The CDR3 DNA reads TGTGCCAGCAGTGAATTGGGCCCCAGTGGGGGTGGTGAAAAACTGTTTTTT. As protein: CASSELGPSGGGEKLFF.

This clonotype was seen a few times. A read error may explain this, as a much larger clone is one base away. The V and J genes are TRBV2 and TRBJ2-7; 8 nucleotides line up with TRBD1. CDR1 and CDR2 from the germline V gene are SNHLY and FYNNEI. This CDR3 is built from 13 residues. The CDR3 loop reads CAGSEETGDEQYF. CDR3 nucleotide sequence: TGTGCCGGCAGTGAGGAGACAGGGGACGAGCAGTACTTC.

This clonotype was seen many times. The J gene is TRBJ1-5, the V gene TRBV7-2; D not resolved. V was clipped by 2 bases and J by 6 bases, with 14 bases between them. This CDR3 region has 15 residues. Germline lookup yields CDR1 SGHTA and CDR2 FQGNSA. In nucleotides, the CDR3 is TGTGCCAGCAGCTTACAAAGAGGGAGCGGTCAGCCCCAGCATTTT. This translates into CASSLQRGSGQPQHF.

This clonotype was counted only a few times. A much larger clone lies a single base off, so this may be a read error. The CDR3 loop is CASSFGDHRTRYF. The DNA for the CDR3 is TGTGCCAGCAGCTTTGGGGACCATAGGACCCGGTACTTC. The chain employs TRBV11-2 and TRBJ2-5, with D tentatively TRBD1 or TRBD2 (5 bases each). The CDR3 sequence is 13 residues long. Looked up from germline, CDR1 is SGHAT and CDR2 is FQNNGV.

This clonotype was observed many times. The rearrangement joins TRBV5-1 to TRBJ2-1, with 9 bases fitting TRBD1. The junction had 1 base not matched to a gene; V was cut back by 0 bases and J by 3 bases. Germline V gives CDR1 SGHRS, CDR2 YFSETQ. This CDR3 comprises 15 residues. CDR3 protein: CASSLEGQGYNEQFF. The DNA of the CDR3 is TGCGCCAGCAGCTTGGAGGGACAGGGCTACAATGAGCAGTTCTTC.

The rearrangement links TRBV19 to TRBJ1-4; D remains ambiguous. The germline CDR1 and CDR2 sequences are LNHDA and SQIVND (reference sequence). CDR3 length equals 13 residues. V gave up 3 bases and J gave up 8 bases, with 10 bases separating them. The CDR3 sequence is CASSIISEEKLFF. The CDR3 DNA follows: TGTGCCAGTAGTATTATATCGGAAGAAAAACTGTTTTTT. Drawing the rest from reference TRBV19 and TRBJ1-4, the complete variable domain is DGGITQSPKYLFRKEGQNVTLSCEQNLNHDAMYWYRQDPGQGLRLIYYSQIVNDFQKGDIAEGYSVSREKKESFPLTVTSAQKNPTAFYLCASSIISEEKLFFGSGTQLSVL.

V usage is TRBV5-1 and J usage is TRBJ2-5; no definite D call. Between the trimmed V and J ends, which lost 4 bases and 0 bases, there was a span of 16 bases. Per germline, CDR1 SGHRS and CDR2 YFSETQ. The length of the CDR3 is 16 residues. The CDR3 DNA is TGCGCCAGCAGCAAAATAGGACGGCAGTACCAAGAGACCCAGTACTTC. Protein: CASSKIGRQYQETQYF.